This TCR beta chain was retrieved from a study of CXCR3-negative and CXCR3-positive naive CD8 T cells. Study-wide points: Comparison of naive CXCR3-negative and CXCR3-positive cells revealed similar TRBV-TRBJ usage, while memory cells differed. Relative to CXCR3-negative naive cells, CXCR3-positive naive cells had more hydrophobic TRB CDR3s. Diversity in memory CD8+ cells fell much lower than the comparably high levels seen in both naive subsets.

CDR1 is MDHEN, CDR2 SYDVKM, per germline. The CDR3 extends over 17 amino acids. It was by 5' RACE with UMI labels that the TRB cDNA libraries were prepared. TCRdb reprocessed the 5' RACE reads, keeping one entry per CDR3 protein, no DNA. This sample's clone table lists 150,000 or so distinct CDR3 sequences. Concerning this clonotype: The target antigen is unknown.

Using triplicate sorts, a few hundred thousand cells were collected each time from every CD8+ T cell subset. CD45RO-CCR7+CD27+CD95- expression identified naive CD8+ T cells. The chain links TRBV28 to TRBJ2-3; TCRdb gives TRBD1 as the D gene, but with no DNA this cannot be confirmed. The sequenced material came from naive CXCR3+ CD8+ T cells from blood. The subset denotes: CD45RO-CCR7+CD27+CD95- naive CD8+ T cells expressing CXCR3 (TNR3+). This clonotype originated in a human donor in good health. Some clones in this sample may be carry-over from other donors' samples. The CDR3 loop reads CASSLDRGVSSTDTQYF.